The 2 T cell receptor beta chains reported below all come from one sample, sequenced in a study of Ad26.COV2.S vaccination and SARS-CoV-2 variants. Only in-frame clones appear in the TCRdb table, and some are missing; sequencing was by immunoSEQ multiplex PCR. The sample holds around 320,000 clones; 86% are singletons and the top ten take more than 1.5%. Described treatment: 15 to 20 received Ad26.COV2.S at low or high dose, single or two shots; five or six received placebo; per-sample allocation not given. Sampling occurred on day 63 after the first vaccine or placebo injection. Sample: peripheral blood, taken in a trial of Ad26.COV2.S vaccine versus placebo. These receptors all stem from a person aged 18 to 65 who received the Ad26.COV2.S COVID-19 vaccine or a placebo.

The chain joins TRBV6-1 to TRBJ2-2; 7 nucleotides match TRBD1. Germline V gives CDR1 MNHNS, CDR2 SASEGT. V dropped 3 bases and J dropped 6; count of bases not matched to a gene: 13. This CDR3 region has 17 residues. CDR3 bases: TGTGCCAGCAGTGAGCCGACAGGGAGAGGATCCGCCGGGGAGCTGTTTTTT. Protein product: CASSEPTGRGSAGELFF.

This clone was seen once. The chain recombines TRBV6-5 with TRBJ1-6, with D tentatively TRBD1 (5 bases). There are 16 residues in the CDR3. Germline-derived CDR1 and CDR2 are MNHEY and SVGAGI. Deletions cut 2 bases from V and 5 bases from J, with 13 bases between. The CDR3 sequence is CASSYTRERNNSPLHF. DNA for the CDR3: TGTGCCAGCAGTTACACCAGGGAAAGGAATAATTCACCCCTCCACTTT.